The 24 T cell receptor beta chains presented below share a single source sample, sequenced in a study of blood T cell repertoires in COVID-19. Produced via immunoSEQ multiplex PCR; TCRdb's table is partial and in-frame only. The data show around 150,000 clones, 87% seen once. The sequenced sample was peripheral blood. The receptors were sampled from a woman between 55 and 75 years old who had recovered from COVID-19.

CDR3 residues: CASSQGVQVVNTEAFF. CDR3 nucleotide sequence: TGTGCCAGCAGCCAAGGCGTACAGGTTGTGAACACTGAAGCTTTCTTT. The rearrangement joins TRBV4-2 to TRBJ1-1; a possible D gene is TRBD1 (5 bases). V was clipped by 1 base and J by 0 bases, with 12 bases between them. Germline V CDR1 and CDR2: LGHNA, YNFKEQ. The CDR3 loop spans 16 amino acids.

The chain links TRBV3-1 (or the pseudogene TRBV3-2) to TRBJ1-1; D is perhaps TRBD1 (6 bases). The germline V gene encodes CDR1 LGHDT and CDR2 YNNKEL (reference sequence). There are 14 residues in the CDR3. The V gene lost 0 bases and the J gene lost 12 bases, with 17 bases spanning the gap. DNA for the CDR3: TGTGCCAGCAGCCAAGAGGGCAGGGGTCGTCGGTCTTTCTTT. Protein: CASSQEGRGRRSFF.

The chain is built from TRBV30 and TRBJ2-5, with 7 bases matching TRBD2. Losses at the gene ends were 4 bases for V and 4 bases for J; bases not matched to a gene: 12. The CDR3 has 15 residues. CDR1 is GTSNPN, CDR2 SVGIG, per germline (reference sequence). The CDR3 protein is CAWIPLAASGETQYF. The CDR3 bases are TGTGCCTGGATACCCCTCGCGGCTAGCGGAGAGACCCAGTACTTC.

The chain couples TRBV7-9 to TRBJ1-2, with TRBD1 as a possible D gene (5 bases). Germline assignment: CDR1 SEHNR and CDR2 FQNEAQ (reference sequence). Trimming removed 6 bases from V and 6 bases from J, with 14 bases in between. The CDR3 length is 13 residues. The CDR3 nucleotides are TGTGCCAGCAGAGAGGGACGGAGGGATGGCTACACCTTC. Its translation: CASREGRRDGYTF.

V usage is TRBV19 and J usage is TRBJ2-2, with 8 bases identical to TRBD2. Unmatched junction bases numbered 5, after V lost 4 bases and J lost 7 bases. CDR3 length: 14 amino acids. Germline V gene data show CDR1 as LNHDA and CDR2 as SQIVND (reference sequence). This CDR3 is CASSNGGGLGELFF. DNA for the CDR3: TGTGCCAGTAGTAATGGCGGGGGGCTCGGGGAGCTGTTTTTT. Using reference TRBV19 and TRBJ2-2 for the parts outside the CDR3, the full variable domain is DGGITQSPKYLFRKEGQNVTLSCEQNLNHDAMYWYRQDPGQGLRLIYYSQIVNDFQKGDIAEGYSVSREKKESFPLTVTSAQKNPTAFYLCASSNGGGLGELFFGEGSRLTVL.

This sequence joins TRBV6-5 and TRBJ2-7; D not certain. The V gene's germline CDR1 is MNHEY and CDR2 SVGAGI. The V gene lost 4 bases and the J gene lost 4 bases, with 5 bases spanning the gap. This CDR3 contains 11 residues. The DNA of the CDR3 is TGTGCCAGCAGTTTCTTATACGAGCAGTACTTC. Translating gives CASSFLYEQYF.

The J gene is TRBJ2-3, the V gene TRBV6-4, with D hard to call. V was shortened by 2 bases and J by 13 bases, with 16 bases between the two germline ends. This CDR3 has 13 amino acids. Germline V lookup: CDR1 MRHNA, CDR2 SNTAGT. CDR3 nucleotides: TGTGCCAGCAGTGACCCTCCCCTGCACGACAAGTATTTT. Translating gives CASSDPPLHDKYF.

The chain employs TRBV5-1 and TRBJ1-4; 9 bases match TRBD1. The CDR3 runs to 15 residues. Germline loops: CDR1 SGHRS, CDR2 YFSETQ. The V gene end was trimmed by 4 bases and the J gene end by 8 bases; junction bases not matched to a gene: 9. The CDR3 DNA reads TGCGCCAGCAGCCCGACGGACAGGGGTGGAGAAAAACTGTTTTTT. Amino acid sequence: CASSPTDRGGEKLFF.

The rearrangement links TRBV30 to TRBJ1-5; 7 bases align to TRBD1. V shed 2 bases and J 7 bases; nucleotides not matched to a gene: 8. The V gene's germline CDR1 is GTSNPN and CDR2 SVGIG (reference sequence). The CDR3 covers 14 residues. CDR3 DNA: TGTGCCTGGAGTACAGGGGCGGTTAGCCAGCCCCAGCATTTT. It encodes CAWSTGAVSQPQHF.

The CDR3 region has the DNA TGTGCCAGCAGCCCCAATAAACACGGGGGAGGAAGCACAGATACGCAGTATTTT. Translation: CASSPNKHGGGSTDTQYF. This chain joins TRBV3-1 (or the pseudogene TRBV3-2) and TRBJ2-3, with a possible D match to TRBD2 (6 bases). V shed 4 bases and J shed 0 bases, with 20 bases lying between them. The CDR3 extends over 18 amino acids. From germline, CDR1 is LGHDT and CDR2 YNNKEL (reference sequence).

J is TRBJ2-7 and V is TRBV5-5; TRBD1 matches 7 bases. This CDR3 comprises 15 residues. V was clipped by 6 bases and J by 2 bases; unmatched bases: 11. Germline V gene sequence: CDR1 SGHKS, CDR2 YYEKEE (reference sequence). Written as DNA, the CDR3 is TGTGCCAGCACCCGTTCCGGGACAGACGCCTACGAGCAGTACTTC. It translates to CASTRSGTDAYEQYF.

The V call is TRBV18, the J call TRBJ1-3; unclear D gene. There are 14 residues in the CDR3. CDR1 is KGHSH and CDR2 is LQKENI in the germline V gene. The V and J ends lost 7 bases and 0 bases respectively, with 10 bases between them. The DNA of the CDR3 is TGTGCCAGCTTAGCCGGGAACTCTGGAAACACCATATATTTT. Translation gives CASLAGNSGNTIYF.

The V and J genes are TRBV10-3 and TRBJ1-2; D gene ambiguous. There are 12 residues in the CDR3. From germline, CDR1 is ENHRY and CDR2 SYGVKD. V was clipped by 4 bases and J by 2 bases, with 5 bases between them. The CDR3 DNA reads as TGTGCCATCAGTGGAGGGAACTATGGCTACACCTTC. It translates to CAISGGNYGYTF.

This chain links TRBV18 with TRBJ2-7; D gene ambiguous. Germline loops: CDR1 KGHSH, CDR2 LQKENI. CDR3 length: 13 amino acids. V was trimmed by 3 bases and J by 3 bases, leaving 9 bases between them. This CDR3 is CASSPPLSYEQYF. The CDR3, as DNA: TGTGCCAGCTCACCTCCACTTAGCTACGAGCAGTACTTC.

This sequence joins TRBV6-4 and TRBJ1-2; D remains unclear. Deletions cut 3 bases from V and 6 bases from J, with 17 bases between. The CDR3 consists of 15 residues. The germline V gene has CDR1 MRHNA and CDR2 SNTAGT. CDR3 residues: CASSETRGVINGYTF. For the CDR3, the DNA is TGTGCCAGCAGTGAGACCCGGGGAGTTATAAATGGCTACACCTTC.

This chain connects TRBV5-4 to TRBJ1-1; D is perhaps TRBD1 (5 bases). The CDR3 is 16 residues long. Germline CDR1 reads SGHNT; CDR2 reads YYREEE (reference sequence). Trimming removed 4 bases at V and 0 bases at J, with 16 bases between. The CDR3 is CASSPRQPKMNTEAFF. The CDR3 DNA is TGTGCCAGCAGCCCAAGACAGCCTAAGATGAACACTGAAGCTTTCTTT.

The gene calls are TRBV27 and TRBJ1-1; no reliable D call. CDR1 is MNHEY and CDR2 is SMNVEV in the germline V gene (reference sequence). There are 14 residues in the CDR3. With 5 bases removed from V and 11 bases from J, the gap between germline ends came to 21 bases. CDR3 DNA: TGTGCCAGCAGTCCCCTAGCCAGAGGTTCCCAGGCTTTCTTT. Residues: CASSPLARGSQAFF.

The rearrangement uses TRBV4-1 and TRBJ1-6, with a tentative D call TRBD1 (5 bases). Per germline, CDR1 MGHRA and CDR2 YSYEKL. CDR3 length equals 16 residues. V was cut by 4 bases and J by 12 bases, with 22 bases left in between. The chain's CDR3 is CASSLSAGTYGGPLHF. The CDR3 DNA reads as TGCGCCAGCAGCCTTTCGGCGGGGACCTACGGGGGACCCCTCCACTTT.

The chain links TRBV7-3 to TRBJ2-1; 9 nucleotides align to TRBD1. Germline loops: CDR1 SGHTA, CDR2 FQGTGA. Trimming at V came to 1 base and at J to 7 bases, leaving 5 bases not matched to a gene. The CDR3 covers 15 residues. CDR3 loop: CASSLNGQGLNEQFF. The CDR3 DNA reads TGTGCCAGCAGCTTAAACGGACAGGGGTTGAATGAGCAGTTCTTC.

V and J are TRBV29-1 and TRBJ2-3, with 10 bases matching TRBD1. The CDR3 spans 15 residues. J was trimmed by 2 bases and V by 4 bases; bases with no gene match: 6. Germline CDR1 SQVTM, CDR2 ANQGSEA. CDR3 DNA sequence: TGCAGCGTTGGGGCGACAGGGGGCTTCACAGATACGCAGTATTTT. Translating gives CSVGATGGFTDTQYF.

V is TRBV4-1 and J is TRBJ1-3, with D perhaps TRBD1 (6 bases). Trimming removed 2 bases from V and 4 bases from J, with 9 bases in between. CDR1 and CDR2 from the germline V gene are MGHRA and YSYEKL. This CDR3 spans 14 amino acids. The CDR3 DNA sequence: TGCGCCAGCAGCCAACTGACAGGAGGAAACACCATATATTTT. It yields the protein CASSQLTGGNTIYF.

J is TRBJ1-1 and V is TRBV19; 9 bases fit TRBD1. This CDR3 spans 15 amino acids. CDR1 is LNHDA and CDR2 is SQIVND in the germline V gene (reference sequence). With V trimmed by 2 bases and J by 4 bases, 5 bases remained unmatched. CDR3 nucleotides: TGTGCCAGTAGTATATGGGGACAGGGACCCACTGAAGCTTTCTTT. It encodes CASSIWGQGPTEAFF.

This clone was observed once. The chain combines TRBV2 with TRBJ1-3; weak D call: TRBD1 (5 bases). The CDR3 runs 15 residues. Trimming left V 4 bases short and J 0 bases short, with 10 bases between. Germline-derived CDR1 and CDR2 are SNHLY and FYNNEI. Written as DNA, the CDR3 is TGTGCCAGCAGTGGGGGGGTCAGCTCTGGAAACACCATATATTTT. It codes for CASSGGVSSGNTIYF.

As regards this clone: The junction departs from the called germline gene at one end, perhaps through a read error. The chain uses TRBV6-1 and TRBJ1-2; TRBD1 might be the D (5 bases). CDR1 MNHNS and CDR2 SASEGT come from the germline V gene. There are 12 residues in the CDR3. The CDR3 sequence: CASSERGGRSGF. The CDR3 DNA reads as TGTGCCAGCAGTGAAAGGGGTGGCAGGTCGGGCTTC.